This entry lists 25 T cell receptor beta chains sequenced from one sample in a study of T-cell reconstitution after alpha-beta-depleted transplantation in children. Unique molecular identifiers were used to barcode this TCRbeta library. Using its own MiXCR run on the PCR reads, TCRdb lists one record per CDR3 protein. Of approximately 390,000 distinct CDR3 sequences listed, under 13% were seen once; the top ten hold 5% to 6.5%. Sequences were derived from PBMCs from the stem cell graft donor, sampled from the stem cell graft. The source of these receptors is a human donor who donated a stem cell graft to a child with acute myeloid leukemia.

This clonotype has a count of ten or more. The V and J genes are TRBV6-5 and TRBJ2-2, with a weak D call TRBD2 (6 bases). CDR1 and CDR2 (germline): MNHEY, SVGAGI. V lost 6 bases and J lost 3, with 11 bases in between. The CDR3 extends over 14 amino acids. The CDR3 sequence is CASRSPGDTGELFF. For the CDR3, the DNA is TGTGCCAGCAGATCGCCGGGGGACACCGGGGAGCTGTTTTTT.

The genes are TRBV7-2 and TRBJ2-7; the match to TRBD1 covers 7 bases. The germline gives CDR1 SGHTA, CDR2 FQGNSA. The CDR3 spans 15 residues. J lost 5 bases, V lost 1 base, and 8 bases had no gene match. CDR3 coding DNA: TGTGCCAGCAGCTTAGTGACAGGGAATTTCCACGAGCAGTACTTC. It encodes CASSLVTGNFHEQYF.

This clonotype was picked up a small number of times. The V gene is TRBV11-2, the J gene TRBJ2-5; D is ambiguous. V lost 5 bases to trimming and J lost 5 bases, with 21 bases between them. The germline gives CDR1 SGHAT, CDR2 FQNNGV. The CDR3 spans 16 residues. CDR3 nucleotide sequence: TGTGCCAGCAGCACCAGGCCCAGCCCCGCGTGGGAGACCCAGTACTTC. Its protein is CASSTRPSPAWETQYF.

The CDR3 coding sequence is TGTGCCAGCAGCCAAGGACAGAGTAGCACAGATACGCAGTATTTT. Its translation: CASSQGQSSTDTQYF. This sequence joins TRBV3-1 and TRBJ2-3, with D tentatively TRBD1 (5 bases). This CDR3 has 15 residues. V was cut by 1 base and J by 0 bases, with 8 bases left in between. Germline values: CDR1 LGHDT, CDR2 YNNKEL (reference sequence).

The chain is built from TRBV20-1 and TRBJ1-6; 7 positions match TRBD1. Germline V gene lookup returns CDR1 DFQATT and CDR2 SNEGSKA (reference sequence). This CDR3 is 13 amino acids long. The junction had 1 base not matched to a gene; V was cut back by 4 bases and J by 4 bases. In DNA, the CDR3 is TGCAGTGCTACGACAGGGTATAATTCACCCCTCCACTTT. Amino acid sequence: CSATTGYNSPLHF.

This clonotype has only a few counts. This sequence joins TRBV11-2 and TRBJ1-6, with 12 bases matching TRBD1. Germline values: CDR1 SGHAT, CDR2 FQNNGV. The CDR3 length is 17 residues. J lost 10 bases, V lost 5 bases, and 12 bases had no gene match. The CDR3 sequence is CASSRDRGRPNGSPLHF. The CDR3 coding sequence is TGTGCCAGCAGCCGGGACAGGGGGCGCCCCAATGGATCACCCCTCCACTTT.

V gene TRBV18 combines with J gene TRBJ2-7; D may match TRBD1 or TRBD2 (5 bases each). Trimming removed 0 bases from V and 2 bases from J, with 5 bases in between. The germline CDR1 and CDR2 sequences are KGHSH and LQKENI. There are 13 residues in the CDR3. The CDR3 loop is CASSPPGAYEQYV. In nucleotides, the CDR3 is TGTGCCAGCTCACCACCGGGGGCCTACGAGCAGTACGTC.

The chain is built from TRBV12-3 or TRBV12-4 and TRBJ2-1; 13 bases are shared with TRBD2. Trimming cost V 4 bases and J 3 bases; bases outside gene matches: 9. This CDR3 contains 18 residues. The CDR3 DNA follows: TGTGCCAGCAGTTCCGGGACTAGCGGGGCCTTCGACTACAATGAGCAGTTCTTC. Translating gives CASSSGTSGAFDYNEQFF.

This clonotype was picked up a small number of times. The J gene is TRBJ1-1, the V gene TRBV10-3, with 7 bases identical to TRBD1. The CDR3 is 17 amino acids. J lost 1 base, V lost 0 bases, and 8 bases had no gene match. Germline assignment: CDR1 ENHRY and CDR2 SYGVKD. Here the CDR3 reads CAISESGRGPRNTEAFF. The CDR3, as DNA: TGTGCCATCAGTGAGTCGGGGAGGGGGCCCCGGAACACTGAAGCTTTCTTT.

Regarding this clonotype: A much larger clone sits a single nucleotide away, making a read error possible. The V call is TRBV7-2, the J call TRBJ2-1; D is unclear. CDR1 and CDR2 from the germline V gene are SGHTA and FQGNSA. The CDR3 covers 13 residues. The CDR3 region has the DNA TGTGCCAGCAGCTTAGTGTACAGCAATGAGCGGTTCTTC. Translated, it gives CASSLVYSNERFF. Looking up the rest from reference TRBV7-2 and TRBJ2-1 gives the full variable domain: GAGVSQSPSNKVTEKGKDVELRCDPISGHTALYWYRQSLGQGLEFLIYFQGNSAPDKSGLPSDRFSAERTGGSVSTLTIQRTQQEDSAVYLCASSLVYSNERFFGPGTRLTVL.

This chain joins TRBV4-2 and TRBJ2-3; D possibly matches TRBD1 or TRBD2 (5 bases each). The V and J ends lost 4 bases and 0 bases respectively, with 11 bases between them. The CDR3 is 15 residues long. CDR1 is LGHNA and CDR2 is YNFKEQ in the germline V gene. CDR3 residues: CASSPLGTSTDTQYF. In DNA form, the CDR3 reads TGTGCCAGCAGCCCCCTCGGGACCAGCACAGATACGCAGTATTTT.

Only a few counts were recorded for this clonotype. The chain is built from TRBV6-2 or TRBV6-3 and TRBJ1-5, with D unresolved. V was cut by 6 bases and J by 0 bases, with 12 bases left in between. Germline V gene sequence: CDR1 MNHEY, CDR2 SVGEGT. The CDR3 runs 15 residues. The CDR3 here is CASRPGVHSNQPQHF. The CDR3 region has the DNA TGTGCCAGCAGACCCGGGGTACATAGCAATCAGCCCCAGCATTTT.

The rearrangement uses TRBV12-3 or TRBV12-4 and TRBJ1-2, with 12 bases that match TRBD1. This CDR3 is 15 amino acids long. V shed 5 bases and J 5 bases; nucleotides not matched to a gene: 6. In DNA, the CDR3 is TGTGCCAGCAGTACCGGGACAGGGGGCGCGTATGGCTACACCTTC. Protein: CASSTGTGGAYGYTF.

This clonotype was observed a handful of times. The chain has TRBV5-1 and TRBJ1-3; D is unresolved. Germline-derived CDR1 and CDR2 are SGHRS and YFSETQ. Trimming stripped 2 bases from V and 0 bases from J, with 3 bases between. This CDR3 spans 13 amino acids. The DNA of the CDR3 is TGCGCCAGCAGCTTAGACTCTGGAAACACCATATATTTT. It is translated as CASSLDSGNTIYF.

This clonotype appeared a few times. The chain employs TRBV7-2 and TRBJ2-1; no clear D gene. The CDR3 sequence is 14 residues long. V was shortened by 2 bases and J by 6 bases, with 11 bases between the two germline ends. In germline, CDR1 is SGHTA, CDR2 FQGNSA. The CDR3 spells CASSLRAVGNEQFF. As DNA, the CDR3 is TGTGCCAGCAGCTTACGGGCAGTAGGCAATGAGCAGTTCTTC.

This clonotype was counted ten times or more. The chain carries TRBV29-1 and TRBJ2-4; D possibly corresponds to TRBD2 (6 bases). With 7 bases removed from V and 0 bases from J, the gap between germline ends came to 13 bases. The V gene's germline CDR1 is SQVTM and CDR2 ANQGSEA. The CDR3 runs to 14 residues. The CDR3 region is CSGGDQGAKNIQYF. CDR3 bases: TGCAGCGGGGGGGATCAGGGAGCCAAAAACATTCAGTACTTC.

The V gene is TRBV7-8, the J gene TRBJ2-5, with 8 bases aligning to TRBD2. This CDR3 has 15 amino acids. CDR1 and CDR2 from the germline V gene are SGHVS and FQNEAQ. The V segment lost 1 base and the J segment 5 bases; nucleotides outside the gene matches: 6. As DNA, the CDR3 is TGTGCCAGCAGCTTAGTAGGGACTAGGGAGGAGACCCAGTACTTC. This sequence encodes CASSLVGTREETQYF.

This clonotype has a handful of counts. V is TRBV29-1 and J is TRBJ2-1; D possibly corresponds to TRBD1 (5 bases). The V end lost 7 bases, the J end lost 1 base, and 11 bases lay between the germline ends. CDR1 is SQVTM, CDR2 ANQGSEA, per germline. The length of the CDR3 is 13 residues. The CDR3 DNA is TGCAGCGCGCTAGACAGTTCCTACAATGAGCAGTTCTTC. This encodes CSALDSSYNEQFF.

This clonotype was observed at least ten times. The gene calls are TRBV7-8 and TRBJ2-2; D not certain. The CDR3 totals 15 residues. Germline CDR1 and CDR2: SGHVS and FQNEAQ. Trimming took off 5 bases at V and 5 bases at J, with 15 bases between the two ends. This chain's CDR3 is CASSPSRVFTGELFF. CDR3 DNA: TGTGCCAGCAGCCCGAGTAGAGTTTTTACCGGGGAGCTGTTTTTT.

This clonotype was found many times. The chain combines TRBV5-1 with TRBJ2-5; D is perhaps TRBD2 (5 bases). The CDR3 length is 15 residues. CDR1 is SGHRS and CDR2 is YFSETQ in the germline V gene. V shed 4 bases and J shed 2 bases, with 15 bases lying between them. CDR3 DNA sequence: TGCGCCAGCAGCCCTCTAGCTGCCCTACAAGAGACCCAGTACTTC. Translated, it gives CASSPLAALQETQYF.

This clonotype was picked up many times. The genes are TRBV4-3 and TRBJ2-2; no reliable D call. This CDR3 has 16 residues. V was shortened by 1 base and J by 1 base, with 10 bases between the two germline ends. Germline assignment: CDR1 LGHNA and CDR2 YSLEER. CDR3 amino acids: CASSQGPVENTGELFF. CDR3 sequence (DNA): TGCGCCAGCAGCCAAGGCCCCGTGGAGAACACCGGGGAGCTGTTTTTT.

The sample holds a few counts of this clonotype. The V call is TRBV27, the J call TRBJ2-7; D possibly corresponds to TRBD1 (6 bases). The CDR3 is made up of 14 amino acids. V was shortened by 2 bases and J by 3 bases, with 11 bases between the two germline ends. In germline, CDR1 is MNHEY, CDR2 SMNVEV (reference sequence). The CDR3 reads CASSLRPGDYEQYF. The CDR3 nucleotides read TGTGCCAGCAGTTTACGGCCAGGGGACTACGAGCAGTACTTC.

J is TRBJ1-1 and V is TRBV12-3 or TRBV12-4; 7 positions agree with TRBD1. V trimming: 2 bases; J trimming: 0 bases; junction bases outside the gene matches: 3. The CDR3 has 15 residues. The CDR3, as DNA: TGTGCCAGCAGTTTAAGGGACAGCTTGAACACTGAAGCTTTCTTT. It translates to CASSLRDSLNTEAFF.

In this sample, this clonotype turned up a few times. The chain employs TRBV7-2 and TRBJ2-3; TRBD2 matches 11 bases. Trimming took 5 bases from V and 1 from J; bases not matched to a gene: 5. The CDR3 loop spans 16 amino acids. Germline-derived CDR1 and CDR2 are SGHTA and FQGNSA. The CDR3 DNA follows: TGTGCCAGCAGCCGTAGCGGGGGGGCAGGCACAGATACGCAGTATTTT. Amino acid sequence: CASSRSGGAGTDTQYF.

This clonotype was seen more than once but under ten times. The chain uses TRBV4-3 and TRBJ1-1; D unclear. Germline V gives CDR1 LGHNA, CDR2 YSLEER. Trimming cost V 0 bases and J 1 base, with 9 bases left between them. This CDR3 has 15 amino acids. The CDR3 nucleotides are TGCGCCAGCAGCCAAGATTGGGCAGGGAACACTGAAGCTTTCTTT. This gives the protein CASSQDWAGNTEAFF.